This TCR beta chain is from a study of T cell responses to AZD1222 COVID-19 vaccine. Overall study findings and caveats: A reported finding is that nearly half of spike-specific TCRs target unmutated variant regions. Donors skewed white British and female; clonal diversity was possibly underestimated.

Germline assignment: CDR1 SGHRS and CDR2 YFSETQ. This CDR3 contains 16 residues. Trimming removed 4 bases from V and 4 bases from J, with 17 bases in between. The assay was immunoSEQ multiplex PCR, and TCRdb's table has in-frame clones only and misses some. The sample holds approximately 100,000 clones, about nine tenths seen once. Of note for this clone: What it binds is not known.

The origin of this receptor is an adult in good health. The source was peripheral blood, collected on day 0 of AZD1222 vaccination. The chain joins TRBV5-1 to TRBJ1-4; D uncertain. The CDR3 bases are TGCGCCAGCAGCGGAGGAGAAAAGGCCTATAATGAAAAACTGTTTTTT. This sequence encodes CASSGGEKAYNEKLFF.